Given below is one T cell receptor (beta chain) in context. The sample comes from a study of T cells in localized non-small cell lung cancer. TCRdb keeps only in-frame clones here, not all; method: immunoSEQ multiplex PCR. The profile shows tens of thousands of clones, approximately 86% of them singletons. CDR3 size: 15 residues. The germline V gene has CDR1 MNHEY and CDR2 SMNVEV (reference sequence). Trimming took 2 bases from V and 3 from J, leaving 14 bases between them. The TCR sequence derives from a man aged 40 to 69 with stage I lung adenocarcinoma. This sequence joins TRBV27 and TRBJ2-7; D tentatively reads TRBD1 or TRBD2 (6 bases each). The starting material was peripheral blood, obtained before any cancer treatment. The CDR3 region has the DNA TGTGCCAGCAGTTTAAGGGGGGCAAGGAGCTACGAGCAGTACTTC. Translating gives CASSLRGARSYEQYF.